This T cell receptor (beta chain) stems from a study of T cells in localized non-small cell lung cancer. Study-wide results and limits: The study found T cell clonality highest in uninvolved adjacent lung, above tumor. Adjacent lung had a median about 60 of the 100 largest tumor clones.

Trimming took 3 bases from V and 11 from J; bases not matched to a gene: 5. The CDR3 totals 13 residues. Germline CDR1 reads SGHTA; CDR2 reads FQGNSA. About this clone itself: What it binds is not known.

Assay used: immunoSEQ multiplex PCR; TCRdb lists only in-frame clones, some missing. The top ten hold 3.5% to 4% of the sample, which has nearly 40,000 clones, approximately 86% seen once. This rearrangement joins TRBV7-2 to TRBJ1-1, with TRBD1 identical over 11 bases. This specimen was peripheral blood, taken before any cancer treatment. The clonotype comes from a man aged 18-55 years with stage I lung adenocarcinoma. CDR3 in DNA: TGTGCCAGCAGCTTCCCGGACAGGGGGCTGGCTTTCTTT. Protein sequence: CASSFPDRGLAFF.